Listed here are 28 T cell receptor beta chains from one sample, sequenced in a study of T cell clonotyping in hematopoietic cell transplantation. Profiled with immunoSEQ multiplex PCR; TCRdb holds only in-frame clones, not every one. Found here are more than 7,000 clones, around 88% of them singletons; the top ten hold about 8%. Sequencing used PBMCs, obtained 100 days after allogeneic stem cell transplant. Every receptor here comes from a male patient aged 18 to 29 who had an allogeneic stem cell transplant from a related donor, so the T cells may come from the graft donor. Some clones in this sample may be carry-over from other donors' samples.

The chain links TRBV5-1 to TRBJ2-2; TRBD2 agrees at 10 bases. V was clipped by 4 bases and J by 5 bases; unmatched bases: 11. The germline V gene has CDR1 SGHRS and CDR2 YFSETQ. The CDR3 totals 17 residues. CDR3 DNA sequence: TGCGCCAGCAGCCCAAAACTACTAGCGGGGACTACCGGGGAGCTGTTTTTT. Translated, it gives CASSPKLLAGTTGELFF.

This sequence joins TRBV19 and TRBJ1-6; D perhaps matches TRBD1 (6 bases). Trimming cost V 9 bases and J 8 bases, with 17 bases left between them. CDR1 is LNHDA and CDR2 is SQIVND in the germline V gene (reference sequence). CDR3 length: 14 amino acids. The CDR3 reads CASKWGGPDSPLHF. The CDR3 region has the DNA TGTGCCAGCAAGTGGGGGGGCCCGGATTCACCCCTCCACTTT.

The chain has TRBV4-1 and TRBJ1-1; D is undetermined. The CDR3 consists of 13 residues. The V gene lost 5 bases and the J gene lost 4 bases, with 11 bases spanning the gap. The V gene's germline CDR1 is MGHRA and CDR2 YSYEKL. The CDR3 is CASSGGEGTEAFF. The CDR3 nucleotides read TGCGCCAGCAGCGGCGGGGAGGGCACTGAAGCTTTCTTT.

The genes are TRBV14 and TRBJ2-7, with D tentatively TRBD2 (5 bases). Trimming took off 6 bases at V and 3 bases at J, with 18 bases between the two ends. Germline V lookup: CDR1 SGHDN, CDR2 FVKESK. This CDR3 is 15 amino acids long. The chain's CDR3 is CASSLPAGRSYEQYV. Written as DNA, the CDR3 is TGTGCCAGCAGTCTTCCGGCGGGCAGAAGCTACGAGCAGTACGTC.

The gene calls are TRBV5-4 and TRBJ2-3, with 7 nucleotides matching TRBD1. CDR1 SGHNT and CDR2 YYREEE come from the germline V gene (reference sequence). The CDR3 totals 16 residues. J lost 3 bases, V lost 4 bases, and 11 bases had no gene match. CDR3 sequence: CASSIRQGLRTDTQYF. The CDR3 DNA is TGTGCCAGCAGCATTAGACAGGGCTTGAGGACAGATACGCAGTATTTT.

The chain has TRBV21-1 and TRBJ2-7. TRBV21-1 is a pseudogene. The CDR3 has 11 amino acids. The CDR3 DNA follows: TGTGCCAGCAGCAAAGGGTATGAGCAGTACGTC. Translating gives CASSKGYEQYV.

The chain is built from TRBV28 and TRBJ1-2; D not resolved. Germline CDR1 is MDHEN and CDR2 is SYDVKM. Trimming cost V 8 bases and J 0 bases, with 16 bases left between them. This CDR3 has 15 amino acids. DNA of the CDR3: TGTGCCAGCTCCCTGACCCTTACATCTAACTATGGCTACACCTTC. It is translated as CASSLTLTSNYGYTF.

The chain joins TRBV29-1 to TRBJ2-5, with unresolved D. This CDR3 has 14 amino acids. V lost 0 bases, J lost 0 bases, and 8 bases lay in between. CDR1 and CDR2 from the germline V gene are SQVTM and ANQGSEA. The CDR3 nucleotides are TGCAGCGTTGAAGAGGTGCAGTACCAAGAGACCCAGTACTTC. Translating it yields CSVEEVQYQETQYF. Together with reference TRBV29-1 and TRBJ2-5, the CDR3 gives the full variable domain: SAVISQKPSRDICQRGTSLTIQCQVDSQVTMMFWYRQQPGQSLTLIATANQGSEATYESGFVIDKFPISRPNLTFSTLTVSNMSPEDSSIYLCSVEEVQYQETQYFGPGTRLLVL.

V and J are TRBV9 and TRBJ1-2; D possibly corresponds to TRBD1 (5 bases). V lost 3 bases and J lost 0, with 15 bases in between. Germline CDR1 reads SGDLS; CDR2 reads YYNGEE. The CDR3 is 16 residues long. CDR3 amino acids: CASSGTGTRANYGYTF. The CDR3 DNA follows: TGTGCCAGCAGCGGTACCGGGACCAGAGCTAACTATGGCTACACCTTC. The whole variable domain, remainder taken from reference TRBV9 and TRBJ1-2, is DSGVTQTPKHLITATGQRVTLRCSPRSGDLSVYWYQQSLDQGLQFLIQYYNGEERAKGNILERFSAQQFPDLHSELNLSSLELGDSALYFCASSGTGTRANYGYTFGSGTRLTVV.

The chain recombines TRBV15 with TRBJ1-4, with D possibly TRBD1 on 6 matching bases. This CDR3 comprises 15 residues. Deletions cut 1 base from V and 6 bases from J, with 12 bases between. In germline, CDR1 is LNHNV, CDR2 YYDKDF (reference sequence). The DNA of the CDR3 is TGTGCCACCAGCAGAGTCTCAGGGGCTTATGAAAAACTGTTTTTT. It specifies CATSRVSGAYEKLFF.

The chain combines TRBV5-6 with TRBJ2-2; the D is unclear. This CDR3 spans 14 amino acids. V lost 5 bases and J lost 2, with 10 bases in between. The germline gives CDR1 SGHDT, CDR2 YYEEEE. The CDR3 here is CASSLGRNTGELFF. In nucleotides, the CDR3 is TGTGCCAGCAGTCTCGGACGCAACACCGGGGAGCTGTTTTTT.

The chain carries TRBV6-5 and TRBJ2-1, with 10 nucleotides matching TRBD2. Germline CDR1 is MNHEY and CDR2 is SVGAGI. Trimming removed 6 bases from V and 5 bases from J; junction bases left unmatched: 7. The CDR3 totals 15 residues. CDR3 amino acids: CASSPSGRADNEQFF. Written as DNA, the CDR3 is TGTGCCAGCAGCCCCAGCGGGAGGGCGGACAATGAGCAGTTCTTC.

V usage is TRBV19 and J usage is TRBJ1-1, with D unclear. The germline V gene has CDR1 LNHDA and CDR2 SQIVND (reference sequence). CDR3 size: 16 residues. Deletions cut 9 bases from V and 0 bases from J, with 20 bases between. Written as DNA, the CDR3 is TGTGCCAGCCAGGACTCTTCTCTACGATTGAACACTGAAGCTTTCTTT. Its protein is CASQDSSLRLNTEAFF.

This clone showed up just once. The genes are TRBV27 and TRBJ2-7, with D maybe TRBD2 (5 bases). CDR3 length: 15 amino acids. Germline CDR1 reads MNHEY; CDR2 reads SMNVEV (reference sequence). Trimming cost V 2 bases and J 7 bases, with 18 bases left between them. The CDR3 DNA follows: TGTGCCAGCAGTTTAATGTTAGCGTCTCTTCGGGAGCAGTACGTC. It codes for CASSLMLASLREQYV.

V usage is TRBV5-1 and J usage is TRBJ2-2; 9 nucleotides line up with TRBD2. The CDR3 runs 15 residues. The ends lost 4 bases at V and 3 bases at J; junction bases unmatched: 4. CDR1 and CDR2 (germline): SGHRS, YFSETQ. In DNA, the CDR3 is TGCGCCAGCAGCCCTGGGACTAGCCACACCGGGGAGCTGTTTTTT. This translates into CASSPGTSHTGELFF.

The chain carries TRBV5-1 and TRBJ2-5, with a possible D match to TRBD1 (5 bases). The CDR3 is 14 residues long. Looked up from germline, CDR1 is SGHRS and CDR2 is YFSETQ. V gave up 3 bases and J gave up 4 bases, with 13 bases separating them. CDR3 loop: CASSSDWGPETQYF. CDR3 in DNA: TGCGCCAGCAGCTCCGACTGGGGCCCAGAGACCCAGTACTTC.

This sequence joins TRBV7-2 and TRBJ1-2; 8 bases map to TRBD1. This CDR3 comprises 14 residues. Losses at the gene ends were 4 bases for V and 3 bases for J; bases not matched to a gene: 4. CDR1 is SGHTA and CDR2 is FQGNSA in the germline V gene. CDR3 DNA: TGTGCCAGCAGCTCCGGACAGGGCCACTATGGCTACACCTTC. It translates to CASSSGQGHYGYTF.

The V gene is TRBV29-1, the J gene TRBJ2-5, with D possibly matching TRBD1 (6 bases). Trimming pared 7 bases from V and 4 bases from J, leaving 13 bases between. The CDR3 contains 12 residues. Germline V gives CDR1 SQVTM, CDR2 ANQGSEA. The CDR3 DNA is TGCAGCGCAACACAGGGTGGAGAGACCCAGTACTTC. This translates into CSATQGGETQYF.

The J gene is TRBJ2-1, the V gene TRBV7-3; D call uncertain. Germline values: CDR1 SGHTA, CDR2 FQGTGA. The CDR3 covers 16 residues. Trimming took off 5 bases at V and 7 bases at J, with 21 bases between the two ends. The CDR3 loop is CASSPMSLPPWNEQFF. The CDR3 nucleotides are TGTGCCAGCAGCCCTATGTCGCTTCCCCCATGGAATGAGCAGTTCTTC.

A word on this clone: In the same sample, other DNA sequences code for this CDR3. The rearrangement links TRBV7-2 to TRBJ2-3; D remains ambiguous. CDR3 length: 12 amino acids. Germline assignment: CDR1 SGHTA and CDR2 FQGNSA. Trimming pared 5 bases from V and 3 bases from J, leaving 6 bases between. The CDR3 is CASSPFTDTQYF. In DNA, the CDR3 is TGTGCCAGCAGCCCGTTTACAGATACGCAGTATTTT.

The chain has TRBV5-4 and TRBJ1-2; no clear D. V lost 0 bases and J lost 5, with 11 bases in between. Per germline, CDR1 SGHNT and CDR2 YYREEE (reference sequence). The CDR3 has 14 residues. The CDR3, as DNA: TGTGCCAGCAGCTTGGGGGATAGGGAGTATGGCTACACCTTC. This codes for CASSLGDREYGYTF.

V and J are TRBV28 and TRBJ2-1, with D perhaps TRBD2 (5 bases). The CDR3 has 17 amino acids. V was pared by 6 bases and J by 5 bases, with 23 bases between. Germline-derived CDR1 and CDR2 are MDHEN and SYDVKM. The CDR3 DNA is TGTGCCAGCAGCTCGGGCCACCCTAGCCCCTTTGACAATGAGCAGTTCTTC. Protein product: CASSSGHPSPFDNEQFF.

The chain joins TRBV11-3 to TRBJ2-7; TRBD2 matches 7 bases. The CDR3 sequence is 17 residues long. Germline V gene data show CDR1 as SGHNT and CDR2 as YENEEA. V dropped 2 bases and J dropped 7; count of bases not matched to a gene: 17. CDR3 residues: CASSLLAGETTPHEQYV. Written as DNA, the CDR3 is TGTGCCAGCAGCTTACTTGCGGGGGAGACCACCCCTCATGAGCAGTACGTC.

The chain has TRBV6-1 and TRBJ1-6; 8 bases line up with TRBD1. CDR1 and CDR2 from the germline V gene are MNHNS and SASEGT. With 0 bases clipped from V and 10 bases from J, the junction kept 5 bases outside the gene matches. The CDR3 contains 15 residues. Here the CDR3 DNA reads TGTGCCAGCAGTGAAGCGACGACAGGGGAATCACCCCTCCACTTT. Amino acids: CASSEATTGESPLHF.

J is TRBJ2-4 and V is TRBV30; D not certain. The CDR3 sequence is 16 residues long. In germline, CDR1 is GTSNPN, CDR2 SVGIG (reference sequence). V lost 1 base, J lost 0 bases, and 13 bases lay in between. CDR3 coding DNA: TGTGCCTGGAGTGACCCCCGAGTCCTAGCCAAAAACATTCAGTACTTC. This encodes CAWSDPRVLAKNIQYF. Drawing the rest from reference TRBV30 and TRBJ2-4, the complete variable domain is SQTIHQWPATLVQPVGSPLSLECTVEGTSNPNLYWYRQAAGRGLQLLFYSVGIGQISSEVPQNLSASRPQDRQFILSSKKLLLSDSGFYLCAWSDPRVLAKNIQYFGAGTRLSVL.

The J gene is TRBJ2-7, the V gene TRBV2, with D hard to call. This CDR3 region has 14 residues. Germline-derived CDR1 and CDR2 are SNHLY and FYNNEI. V was pared by 3 bases and J by 2 bases, with 11 bases between. The CDR3 nucleotides are TGTGCCAGCAGTGAGCAACACTACGCCTACGAGCAGTACGTC. Translation: CASSEQHYAYEQYV.

The chain uses TRBV4-3 and TRBJ2-1; D tentatively fits TRBD1 or TRBD2 (6 bases each). This CDR3 contains 16 residues. CDR1 is LGHNA and CDR2 is YSLEER in the germline V gene. V lost 3 bases and J lost 3, with 15 bases in between. CDR3 in amino acids: CASSHGGRGNYNEQFF. CDR3 nucleotides: TGCGCCAGCAGCCACGGGGGCAGAGGGAACTACAATGAGCAGTTCTTC.

This clone appeared a few times. V gene TRBV19 combines with J gene TRBJ1-2; TRBD1 matches at 10 bases. V lost 3 bases to trimming and J lost 8 bases; unmatched junction nucleotides: 6. Germline V CDR1 and CDR2: LNHDA, SQIVND (reference sequence). This CDR3 spans 14 amino acids. Written as DNA, the CDR3 is TGTGCCAGTAGTATCGGGACAGGGGCGTCCGGCTACACCTTC. This gives the protein CASSIGTGASGYTF.